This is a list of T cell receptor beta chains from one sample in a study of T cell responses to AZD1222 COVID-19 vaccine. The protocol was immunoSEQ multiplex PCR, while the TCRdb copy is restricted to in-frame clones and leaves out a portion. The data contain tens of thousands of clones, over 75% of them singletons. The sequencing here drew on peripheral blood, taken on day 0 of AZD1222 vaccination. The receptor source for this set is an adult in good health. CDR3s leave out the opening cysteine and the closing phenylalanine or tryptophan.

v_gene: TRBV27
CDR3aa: ASSLMGYSNQPQH

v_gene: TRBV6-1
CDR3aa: ASSATPGGLNTEAF

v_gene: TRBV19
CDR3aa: ASSIGLAGYYEQF

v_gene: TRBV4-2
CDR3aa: ASSQDLMNTGELF

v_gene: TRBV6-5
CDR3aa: ASRVNRENIQY

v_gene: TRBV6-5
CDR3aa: ASYQTSGKWNEQF

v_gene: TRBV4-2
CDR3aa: ASSQEPGQGMQY

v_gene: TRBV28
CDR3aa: ASSLSGVTDTQY

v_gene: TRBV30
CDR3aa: AWSMGLAGTDTQY

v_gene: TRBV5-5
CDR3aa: ASSPGPGGSYEQY

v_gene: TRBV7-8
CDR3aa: ASSRDSGGATDTQY

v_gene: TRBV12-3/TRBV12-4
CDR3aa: ASSLMGAEAF

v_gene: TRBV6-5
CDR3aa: ASRSDRYQPQH

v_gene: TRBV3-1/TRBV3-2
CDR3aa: ASSPDLLAGVTYNEQF

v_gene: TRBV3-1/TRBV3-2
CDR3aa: ASSQRGRGQRETQY

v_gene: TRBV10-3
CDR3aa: AISPDPGQSTGELF

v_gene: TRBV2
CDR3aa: ASTQDRTTGELF

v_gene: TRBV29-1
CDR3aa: SVVQGASTEAF

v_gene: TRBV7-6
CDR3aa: ASSLGRGGYNEQF

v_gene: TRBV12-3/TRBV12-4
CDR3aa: ASSGPTEKLF

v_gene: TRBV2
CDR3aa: ASTRSASEGNEQF

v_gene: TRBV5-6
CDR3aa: ASSWGSGSADTQY

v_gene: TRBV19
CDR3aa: ASIGRGADQPQH

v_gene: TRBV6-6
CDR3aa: ASSRKRDGLHSYNSPLH

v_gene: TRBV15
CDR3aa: ATSRDMAPETQY

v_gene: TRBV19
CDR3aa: ASSQGMFVETQY

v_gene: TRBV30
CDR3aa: AWRREAGKYNEQF

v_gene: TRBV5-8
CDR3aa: ATVRAAKNIQY